The 20 T cell receptor beta chains given below trace back to one sample, sequenced in a study of blood T cell repertoires in COVID-19. The assay was immunoSEQ multiplex PCR, and TCRdb's table has in-frame clones only and misses some. The repertoire has some 300,000 clones, 85% of them found once; the top ten carry around 4.2%. Sequencing was carried out using peripheral blood. Receptors were obtained from a woman aged 45 to 65 with active or convalescent COVID-19.

The chain joins TRBV2 to TRBJ1-2; TRBD1 aligns across 9 bases. The CDR3 loop spans 14 amino acids. Germline-derived CDR1 and CDR2 are SNHLY and FYNNEI. V shed 5 bases and J 6 bases; nucleotides not matched to a gene: 7. This CDR3 reads CASSPDRGKDGYTF. CDR3 coding DNA: TGTGCCAGCAGTCCCGACAGGGGGAAAGATGGCTACACCTTC.

This chain uses TRBV9 with TRBJ2-7; 9 bases map to TRBD2. From germline, CDR1 is SGDLS and CDR2 YYNGEE. Unmatched junction bases numbered 9, after V lost 1 base and J lost 4 bases. The CDR3 consists of 16 residues. CDR3: CASSVSASSGKYEQYF. The CDR3 bases are TGTGCCAGCAGCGTATCAGCCTCTAGCGGGAAATACGAGCAGTACTTC.

The chain joins TRBV5-1 to TRBJ1-2; 10 bases align to TRBD1. The CDR3 spans 15 residues. CDR1 and CDR2 from the germline V gene are SGHRS and YFSETQ. V gave up 7 bases and J gave up 4 bases; unmatched junction bases: 10. CDR3 region: CASSEDRGRSYGYTF. DNA for the CDR3: TGCGCCAGCTCCGAGGACAGGGGGAGAAGCTATGGCTACACCTTC.

This chain connects TRBV5-4 to TRBJ2-3; 7 bases align to TRBD2. V trimming: 5 bases; J trimming: 3 bases; junction bases outside the gene matches: 12. The CDR3 extends over 16 amino acids. In germline, CDR1 is SGHNT, CDR2 YYREEE (reference sequence). The CDR3 region is CASSRSSSGTTDTQYF. The CDR3 DNA sequence: TGTGCCAGCAGTAGATCGTCCAGCGGGACTACAGATACGCAGTATTTT.

J is TRBJ2-7 and V is TRBV30, with 11 bases lining up with TRBD2. Trimming cost V 2 bases and J 1 base; bases outside gene matches: 7. The CDR3 length is 16 residues. Per the germline V gene, CDR1 is GTSNPN and CDR2 is SVGIG (reference sequence). In nucleotides, the CDR3 is TGTGCCTGGAGTTTCATAGCGGGGGGGGCATCCTACGAGCAGTACTTC. Translation gives CAWSFIAGGASYEQYF.

This chain uses TRBV5-6 with TRBJ1-2; TRBD1 agrees at 9 bases. J gave up 3 bases and V 3 bases, and 6 bases lay outside the gene matches. Germline assignment: CDR1 SGHDT and CDR2 YYEEEE. The CDR3 sequence is 15 residues long. CDR3 nucleotides: TGTGCCAGCAGCTGGGACAGGGAACCATACTATGGCTACACCTTC. Translating gives CASSWDREPYYGYTF.

The CDR3 sequence: CASSLAAASYNEQFF. CDR3 bases: TGCGCCAGCAGCTTGGCAGCGGCCTCCTACAATGAGCAGTTCTTC. The chain links TRBV5-1 to TRBJ2-1; the D gene is possibly TRBD2 (5 bases). This CDR3 is built from 15 residues. V dropped 0 bases and J dropped 0 bases, with 7 bases sitting between them. Looked up from germline, CDR1 is SGHRS and CDR2 is YFSETQ.

The rearrangement links TRBV7-2 to TRBJ2-7; 8 nucleotides match TRBD2. Germline lookup yields CDR1 SGHTA and CDR2 FQGNSA. This CDR3 has 16 amino acids. Trimming cost V 5 bases and J 2 bases; bases outside gene matches: 11. The CDR3 spells CASSRTGGGRTYEQYF. For the CDR3, the DNA is TGTGCCAGCAGCCGGACGGGCGGCGGGAGGACCTACGAGCAGTACTTC.

V and J are TRBV6-5 and TRBJ2-2; D might be TRBD1 (6 bases). The CDR3 extends over 15 amino acids. V lost 2 bases to trimming and J lost 5 bases, with 12 bases between them. The germline gives CDR1 MNHEY, CDR2 SVGAGI. CDR3 sequence: CASSYPRGRTGELFF. The CDR3 region has the DNA TGTGCCAGCAGTTACCCCAGGGGTAGAACCGGGGAGCTGTTTTTT.

The chain joins TRBV6-5 to TRBJ1-1, with D perhaps TRBD1 (5 bases). The CDR3 sequence is 14 residues long. V lost 7 bases, J lost 0 bases, and 12 bases lay in between. Germline CDR1 MNHEY, CDR2 SVGAGI. This CDR3 reads CASTLGGLNTEAFF. CDR3 coding DNA: TGTGCCAGCACCCTGGGGGGGTTGAACACTGAAGCTTTCTTT.

The genes are TRBV11-2 and TRBJ2-5, with TRBD2 matching over 8 bases. This CDR3 is 15 amino acids long. CDR1 and CDR2 from the germline V gene are SGHAT and FQNNGV. V was clipped by 1 base and J by 2 bases; unmatched bases: 3. DNA of the CDR3: TGTGCCAGCAGCTTAGCGGGAGGGCTTCAAGAGACCCAGTACTTC. It translates to CASSLAGGLQETQYF.

The chain couples TRBV19 to TRBJ1-1; D is unresolved. The germline V and J ends were trimmed by 5 bases and 0 bases, with 7 bases remaining between them. Germline loops: CDR1 LNHDA, CDR2 SQIVND (reference sequence). The CDR3 sequence is 13 residues long. The DNA for the CDR3 is TGTGCCAGTAGTCCGAGAATGAACACTGAAGCTTTCTTT. Translated: CASSPRMNTEAFF.

The rearrangement uses TRBV27 and TRBJ1-2; 9 bases match TRBD1. There are 15 residues in the CDR3. V shed 5 bases, J shed 3 bases, and the junction held 7 bases outside the gene matches. Germline values: CDR1 MNHEY, CDR2 SMNVEV (reference sequence). The CDR3 nucleotides read TGTGCCAGCAGTGCTGCCGGGACAGGGTACTATGGCTACACCTTC. Protein product: CASSAAGTGYYGYTF.

The chain combines TRBV30 with TRBJ2-7, with D possibly being TRBD1 (6 bases). Germline V gives CDR1 GTSNPN, CDR2 SVGIG (reference sequence). The CDR3 spans 13 residues. V was trimmed by 2 bases and J by 0 bases, leaving 8 bases between them. The CDR3 bases are TGTGCCTGGAGTATGGGGGCCTCCTACGAGCAGTACTTC. Its translation: CAWSMGASYEQYF.

This chain uses TRBV2 with TRBJ1-1, with TRBD1 matching 7 bases. V shed 4 bases, J shed 2 bases, and the junction held 13 bases outside the gene matches. The CDR3 sequence is 17 residues long. Looked up from germline, CDR1 is SNHLY and CDR2 is FYNNEI. Here the CDR3 reads CASSGEPGQLLNTEAFF. The CDR3, as DNA: TGTGCCAGCAGTGGAGAACCGGGACAGCTACTTAACACTGAAGCTTTCTTT. Complete variable domain (other parts from reference TRBV2 and TRBJ1-1): EPEVTQTPSHQVTQMGQEVILRCVPISNHLYFYWYRQILGQKVEFLVSFYNNEISEKSEIFDDQFSVERPDGSNFTLKIRSTKLEDSAMYFCASSGEPGQLLNTEAFFGQGTRLTVV.

There are many counts of this clone. This chain connects TRBV29-1 to TRBJ2-7; 7 positions match TRBD2. The V gene's germline CDR1 is SQVTM and CDR2 ANQGSEA. Germline trimming cut 5 bases from V and 5 bases from J; bases unmatched to any gene: 9. The CDR3 has 13 residues. CDR3 nucleotides: TGCAGCGTTCTTATGGGGGGGAGGAACGAGCAGTACTTC. Amino acids: CSVLMGGRNEQYF.

V and J are TRBV5-1 and TRBJ2-3; the match to TRBD2 covers 7 bases. The CDR3 contains 15 residues. J gave up 2 bases and V 7 bases, and 10 bases lay outside the gene matches. CDR1 is SGHRS and CDR2 is YFSETQ in the germline V gene. The CDR3 loop is CASRTVGTNTDTQYF. The CDR3 DNA reads TGCGCCAGCCGAACGGTGGGGACTAACACAGATACGCAGTATTTT.

The chain links TRBV5-6 to TRBJ2-1; D unclear. CDR3 length: 11 residues. The V gene lost 4 bases and the J gene lost 10 bases, with 9 bases spanning the gap. From germline, CDR1 is SGHDT and CDR2 YYEEEE. The CDR3 region has the DNA TGTGCCAGCAGCATTAGTTGGGAGCAGTTCTTC. Amino acid sequence: CASSISWEQFF.

The V and J genes are TRBV7-6 and TRBJ1-1; 7 positions agree with TRBD1. The germline gives CDR1 SGHVS, CDR2 FNYEAQ. The CDR3 length is 15 residues. V shed 0 bases and J 1 base; nucleotides not matched to a gene: 2. Here the CDR3 reads CASSLAGTENTEAFF. The CDR3 DNA sequence: TGTGCCAGCAGCTTAGCCGGGACAGAGAACACTGAAGCTTTCTTT.

This chain links TRBV2 with TRBJ1-3; TRBD1 aligns across 8 bases. Unmatched junction bases numbered 18, after V lost 8 bases and J lost 0 bases. Germline CDR1 and CDR2: SNHLY and FYNNEI. This CDR3 has 19 residues. The CDR3 here is CASRLLAGTGISSGNTIYF. The CDR3 region has the DNA TGTGCCAGCCGTTTGTTGGCCGGGACAGGCATATCCTCTGGAAACACCATATATTTT.